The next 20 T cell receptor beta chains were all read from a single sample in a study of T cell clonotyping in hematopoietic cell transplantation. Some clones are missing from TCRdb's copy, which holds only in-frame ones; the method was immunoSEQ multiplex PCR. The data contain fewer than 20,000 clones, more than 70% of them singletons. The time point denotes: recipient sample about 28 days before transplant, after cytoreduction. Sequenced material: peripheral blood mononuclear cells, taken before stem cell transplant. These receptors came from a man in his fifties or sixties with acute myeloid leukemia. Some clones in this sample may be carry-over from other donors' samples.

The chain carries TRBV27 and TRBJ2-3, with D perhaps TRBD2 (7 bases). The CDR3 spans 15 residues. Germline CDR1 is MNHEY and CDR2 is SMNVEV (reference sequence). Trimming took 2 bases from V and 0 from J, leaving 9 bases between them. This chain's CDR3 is CASSLRGASTDTQYF. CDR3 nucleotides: TGTGCCAGCAGTTTACGGGGGGCTAGCACAGATACGCAGTATTTT.

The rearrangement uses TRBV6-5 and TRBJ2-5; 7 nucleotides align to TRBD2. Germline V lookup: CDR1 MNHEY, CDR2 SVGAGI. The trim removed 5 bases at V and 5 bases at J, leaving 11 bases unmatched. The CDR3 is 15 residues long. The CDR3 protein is CASSTDGQGGETQYF. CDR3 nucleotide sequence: TGTGCCAGCAGTACAGACGGCCAGGGAGGGGAGACCCAGTACTTC.

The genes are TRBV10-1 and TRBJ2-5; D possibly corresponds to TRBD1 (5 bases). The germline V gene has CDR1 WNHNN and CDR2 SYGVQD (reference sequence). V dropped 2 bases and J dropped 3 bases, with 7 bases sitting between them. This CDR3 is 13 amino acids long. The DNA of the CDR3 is TGCGCCAGCAGTGAGCAGGGCAAAGAGACCCAGTACTTC. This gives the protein CASSEQGKETQYF.

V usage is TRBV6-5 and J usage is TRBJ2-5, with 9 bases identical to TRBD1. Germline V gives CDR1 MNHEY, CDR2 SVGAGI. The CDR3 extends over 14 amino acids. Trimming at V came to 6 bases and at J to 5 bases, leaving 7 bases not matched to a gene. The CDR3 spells CASSYGQGKETQYF. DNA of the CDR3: TGTGCCAGCAGCTACGGACAGGGGAAGGAGACCCAGTACTTC.

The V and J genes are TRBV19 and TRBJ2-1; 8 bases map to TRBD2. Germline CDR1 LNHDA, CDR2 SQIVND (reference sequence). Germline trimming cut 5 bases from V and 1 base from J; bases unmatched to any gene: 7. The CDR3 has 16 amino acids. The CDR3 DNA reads TGTGCCAGTAGTCCCAGCGGGGGCCGATCCTACAATGAGCAGTTCTTC. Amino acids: CASSPSGGRSYNEQFF.

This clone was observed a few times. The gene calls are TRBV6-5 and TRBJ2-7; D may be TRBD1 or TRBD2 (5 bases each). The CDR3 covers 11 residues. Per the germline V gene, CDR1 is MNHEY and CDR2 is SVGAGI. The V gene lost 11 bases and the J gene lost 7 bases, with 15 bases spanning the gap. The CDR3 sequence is CAAAGSWEQYF. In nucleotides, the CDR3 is TGTGCCGCAGCAGGGAGTTGGGAGCAGTACTTC.

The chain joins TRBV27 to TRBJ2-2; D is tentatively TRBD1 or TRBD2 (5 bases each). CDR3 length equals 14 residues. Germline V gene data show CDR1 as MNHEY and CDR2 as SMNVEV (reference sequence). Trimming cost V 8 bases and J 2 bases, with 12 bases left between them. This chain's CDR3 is CASGGRGNTGELFF. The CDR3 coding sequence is TGTGCCAGCGGAGGCCGGGGCAACACCGGGGAGCTGTTTTTT.

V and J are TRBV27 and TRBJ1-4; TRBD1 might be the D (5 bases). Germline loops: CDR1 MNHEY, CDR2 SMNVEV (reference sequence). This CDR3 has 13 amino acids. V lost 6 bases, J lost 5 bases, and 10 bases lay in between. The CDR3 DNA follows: TGTGCCAGCAGGCGTGGGGGGAATGAAAAACTGTTTTTT. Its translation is CASRRGGNEKLFF.

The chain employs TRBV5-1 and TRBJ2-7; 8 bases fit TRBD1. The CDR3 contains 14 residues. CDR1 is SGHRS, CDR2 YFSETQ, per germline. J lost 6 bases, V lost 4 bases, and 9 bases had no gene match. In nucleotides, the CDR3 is TGCGCCAGCAGCCCCGGACAGGGTTTGGGCGAGCAGTACTTC. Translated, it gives CASSPGQGLGEQYF.

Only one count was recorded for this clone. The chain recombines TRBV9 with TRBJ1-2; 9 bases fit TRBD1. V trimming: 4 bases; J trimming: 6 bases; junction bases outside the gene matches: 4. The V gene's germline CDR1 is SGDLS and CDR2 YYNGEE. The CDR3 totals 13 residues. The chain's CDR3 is CASSFRQGDGYTF. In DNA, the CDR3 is TGTGCCAGCAGCTTTAGACAGGGGGATGGCTACACCTTC.

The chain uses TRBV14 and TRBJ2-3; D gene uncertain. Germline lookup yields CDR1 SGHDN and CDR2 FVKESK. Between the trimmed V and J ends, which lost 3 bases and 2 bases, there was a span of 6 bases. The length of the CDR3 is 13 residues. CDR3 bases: TGTGCCAGCAGCCAGGTTAACACAGATACGCAGTATTTT. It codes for CASSQVNTDTQYF.

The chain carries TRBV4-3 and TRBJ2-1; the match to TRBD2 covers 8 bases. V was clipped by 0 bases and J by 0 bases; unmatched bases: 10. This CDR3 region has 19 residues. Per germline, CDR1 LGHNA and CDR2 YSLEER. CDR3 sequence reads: CASSQDIVGGLGSYNEQFF. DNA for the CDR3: TGCGCCAGCAGCCAAGATATCGTTGGGGGACTAGGCTCCTACAATGAGCAGTTCTTC.

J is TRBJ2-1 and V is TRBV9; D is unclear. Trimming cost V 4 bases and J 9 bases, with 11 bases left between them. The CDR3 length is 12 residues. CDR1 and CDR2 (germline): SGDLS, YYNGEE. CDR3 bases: TGTGCCAGCAGCCAAGGTAACGGTGAGCAGTTCTTC. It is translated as CASSQGNGEQFF.

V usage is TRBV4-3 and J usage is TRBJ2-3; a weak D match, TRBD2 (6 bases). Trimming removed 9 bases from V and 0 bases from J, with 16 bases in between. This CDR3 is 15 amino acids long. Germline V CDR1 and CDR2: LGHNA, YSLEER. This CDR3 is CASKNRDSSTDTQYF. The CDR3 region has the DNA TGCGCCAGTAAAAACCGGGACTCTAGCACAGATACGCAGTATTTT.

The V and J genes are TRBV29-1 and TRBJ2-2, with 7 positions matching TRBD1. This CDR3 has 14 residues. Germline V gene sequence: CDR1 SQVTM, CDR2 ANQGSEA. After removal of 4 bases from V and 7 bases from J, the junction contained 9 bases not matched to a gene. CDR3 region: CSVAATGTGGELFF. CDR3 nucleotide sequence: TGCAGCGTTGCAGCGACAGGGACCGGCGGGGAGCTGTTTTTT.

The CDR3 DNA sequence: TGCGCCAGCAGCGACAACCTCTATGGCTACACCTTC. Translation gives CASSDNLYGYTF. The genes are TRBV10-2 and TRBJ1-2; D is undetermined. Between the trimmed V and J ends, which lost 6 bases and 4 bases, there was a span of 9 bases. The germline V gene has CDR1 WSHSY and CDR2 SAAADI. This CDR3 has 12 amino acids.

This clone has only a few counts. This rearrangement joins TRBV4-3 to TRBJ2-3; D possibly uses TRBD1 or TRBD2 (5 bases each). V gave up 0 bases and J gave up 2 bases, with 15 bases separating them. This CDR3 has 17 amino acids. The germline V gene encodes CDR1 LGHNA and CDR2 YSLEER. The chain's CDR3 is CASSQDFGTDITDTQYF. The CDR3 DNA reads TGCGCCAGCAGCCAAGATTTCGGGACGGACATCACAGATACGCAGTATTTT.

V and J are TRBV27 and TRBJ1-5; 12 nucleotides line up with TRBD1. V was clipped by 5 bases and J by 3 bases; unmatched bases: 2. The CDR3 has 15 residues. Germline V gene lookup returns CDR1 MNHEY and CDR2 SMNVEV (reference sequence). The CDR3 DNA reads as TGTGCCAGCAGTCGGGACAGGGGGCTCAATCAGCCCCAGCATTTT. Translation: CASSRDRGLNQPQHF.

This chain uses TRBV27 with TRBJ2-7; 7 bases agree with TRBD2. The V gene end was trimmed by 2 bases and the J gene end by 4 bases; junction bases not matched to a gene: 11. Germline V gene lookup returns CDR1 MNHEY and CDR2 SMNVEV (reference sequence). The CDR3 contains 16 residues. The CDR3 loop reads CASSLGGEVSGYEQYF. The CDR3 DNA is TGTGCCAGCAGTTTAGGGGGGGAGGTTTCTGGGTACGAGCAGTACTTC.

CDR3 sequence: CASSGPSGGRTDTQYF. CDR3 coding DNA: TGTGCCAGCAGCGGCCCTAGTGGGGGGAGGACAGATACGCAGTATTTT. V is TRBV2 and J is TRBJ2-3; TRBD2 is a possible D gene (6 bases). Per the germline V gene, CDR1 is SNHLY and CDR2 is FYNNEI. V lost 6 bases, J lost 3 bases, and 19 bases lay in between. The CDR3 totals 16 residues.